These 12 T cell receptor beta chains came from one sample sequenced in a study of neurological immune-mediated disorders. TCRdb re-called the 5' RACE reads with MiXCR, one entry per CDR3 protein. This sample carries about 46,000 distinct CDR3 sequences, under 2% of them seen once, and the ten largest clones take around 2.3%. Sequencing was carried out using PBMCs. Every receptor here comes from a woman aged 40 to 49 with multiple sclerosis.

This clonotype is medium-sized. The rearrangement links TRBV5-1 to TRBJ1-1; the D is unclear. In germline, CDR1 is SGHRS, CDR2 YFSETQ. The CDR3 covers 14 residues. V was pared by 2 bases and J by 1 base, with 9 bases between. CDR3 amino acids: CASSLSAGNTEAFF. For the CDR3, the DNA is TGCGCCAGCAGCTTATCGGCGGGGAACACTGAAGCTTTCTTT.

This clonotype was seen ten or more times. This sequence joins TRBV11-2 and TRBJ2-1; D could derive from TRBD1 or TRBD2 (6 bases each). Trimming cost V 0 bases and J 0 bases, with 15 bases left between them. The CDR3 runs to 18 residues. Germline CDR1 SGHAT, CDR2 FQNNGV. The CDR3 coding sequence is TGTGCCAGCAGCTTAGACGCCGGGGGCCCAAGCTCCTACAATGAGCAGTTCTTC. Protein sequence: CASSLDAGGPSSYNEQFF.

This clonotype was seen many times. The chain combines TRBV11-2 with TRBJ1-3, with a possible D match to TRBD1 (5 bases). The CDR3 length is 18 residues. The V end lost 3 bases, the J end lost 0 bases, and 18 bases lay between the germline ends. In germline, CDR1 is SGHAT, CDR2 FQNNGV. CDR3 loop: CASSFPGVFGASGNTIYF. DNA for the CDR3: TGTGCCAGCAGCTTTCCCGGCGTGTTCGGGGCCTCTGGAAACACCATATATTTT.

This clonotype was seen ten or more times. The rearrangement links TRBV20-1 to TRBJ1-1; D gene ambiguous. V shed 1 base and J shed 1 base, with 7 bases lying between them. The CDR3 loop spans 13 amino acids. Per germline, CDR1 DFQATT and CDR2 SNEGSKA (reference sequence). The CDR3 is CSARVAGNTEAFF. DNA for the CDR3: TGCAGTGCTAGAGTTGCGGGGAACACTGAAGCTTTCTTT.

This clonotype has at least ten counts. This chain joins TRBV7-8 and TRBJ2-7; D is unresolved. CDR3 length: 13 residues. The V end lost 5 bases, the J end lost 7 bases, and 15 bases lay between the germline ends. In germline, CDR1 is SGHVS, CDR2 FQNEAQ. CDR3 sequence (DNA): TGTGCCAGCAGCCTCGGTCCCATCTGGGAGCAGTACTTC. This translates into CASSLGPIWEQYF.

This clonotype has a handful of counts. This chain joins TRBV5-1 and TRBJ2-6; D is ambiguous. The CDR3 runs 12 residues. The germline gives CDR1 SGHRS, CDR2 YFSETQ. Trimming took off 1 base at V and 11 bases at J, with 7 bases between the two ends. The CDR3 DNA is TGCGCCAGCAGCTTGTTGGCTGACGTCCTGACTTTC. Its protein product is CASSLLADVLTF.

This clonotype showed up many times. In DNA form, the CDR3 reads TGCGCCAGCAGCTTCCGGCAGCCCCACACAGATACGCAGTATTTT. Translating gives CASSFRQPHTDTQYF. V and J are TRBV5-1 and TRBJ2-3, with unresolved D. Deletions cut 2 bases from V and 2 bases from J, with 12 bases between. There are 15 residues in the CDR3. Germline V gene lookup returns CDR1 SGHRS and CDR2 YFSETQ.

Ten or more counts support this clonotype. The CDR3 DNA is TGTGCCAGCTCCCGGGGTCCGGGGGCTTTAGTACAGACTGAAGCTTTCTTT. This encodes CASSRGPGALVQTEAFF. V is TRBV6-5 and J is TRBJ1-1; D may be TRBD1 (6 bases). The CDR3 sequence is 17 residues long. Per the germline V gene, CDR1 is MNHEY and CDR2 is SVGAGI. V gave up 8 bases and J gave up 5 bases, with 27 bases separating them.

The table lists this clonotype with many counts. The V gene is TRBV12-3 or TRBV12-4, the J gene TRBJ1-1; D is perhaps TRBD1 (5 bases). The CDR3 has 13 amino acids. V dropped 5 bases and J dropped 4 bases, with 11 bases sitting between them. For the CDR3, the DNA is TGTGCCAGCAGTGGCCAGGGTCGCACTGAAGCTTTCTTT. Encoded protein: CASSGQGRTEAFF.

Many counts were recorded for this clonotype. V usage is TRBV7-9 and J usage is TRBJ2-7; the match to TRBD1 covers 8 bases. CDR1 and CDR2 from the germline V gene are SEHNR and FQNEAQ (reference sequence). The CDR3 runs 14 residues. The V gene end was trimmed by 5 bases and the J gene end by 6 bases; junction bases not matched to a gene: 9. Written as DNA, the CDR3 is TGTGCCAGCAGCGTCCGGGACAGGCAGGGCGAGCAGTACTTC. Translated, it gives CASSVRDRQGEQYF.

The table lists this clonotype with many counts. J is TRBJ2-4 and V is TRBV6-5, with D tentatively TRBD2 (6 bases). Germline CDR1 reads MNHEY; CDR2 reads SVGAGI. The CDR3 covers 14 residues. With 5 bases removed from V and 1 base from J, the gap between germline ends came to 9 bases. The CDR3 reads CASSRLVAKNIQYF. The CDR3 coding sequence is TGTGCCAGCAGTAGACTAGTGGCCAAAAACATTCAGTACTTC.

This clonotype has ten or more counts. The chain combines TRBV5-1 with TRBJ1-1; 8 bases fit TRBD1. Per the germline V gene, CDR1 is SGHRS and CDR2 is YFSETQ. The junction had 3 bases not matched to a gene; V was cut back by 7 bases and J by 1 base. The CDR3 is made up of 13 amino acids. The CDR3 region is CASGQGTNTEAFF. In DNA, the CDR3 is TGCGCCAGCGGACAGGGCACGAACACTGAAGCTTTCTTT.